These T cell receptor beta chains were read from a single sample in a study of cytomegalovirus exposure and HLA in healthy donors. Clones were read by immunoSEQ multiplex PCR, and TCRdb kept only the in-frame ones, dropping some. The sample has 200,000 or so clones, 65% to 85% seen once. Sequences were obtained from PBMCs. Receptors originate from a boy aged 2 to 10 in good health and CMV-seronegative. Each CDR3 is given with its conserved first and last residue. D genes are given only for firm matches. Rows give clone size only sometimes, using once, few, many, or a class for an expanded clone.

D gene	clone size	V gene	J gene	CDR3 protein	CDR3 DNA
.	.	TRBV9	TRBJ2-1	CASSVDGGPYNEQFF	TGTGCCAGCAGCGTAGACGGGGGACCTTACAATGAGCAGTTCTTC
.	.	TRBV5-1	TRBJ2-5	CASSLPQRETQYF	TGCGCCAGCAGCTTACCCCAGCGGGAGACCCAGTACTTC
TRBD1	.	TRBV18	TRBJ1-2	CASSPEVGGTGVRGYTF	TGTGCCAGCTCACCGGAGGTTGGGGGGACAGGGGTCCGTGGCTACACCTTC
.	.	TRBV6-1	TRBJ1-4	CASRPTDGEKLFF	TGTGCCAGCAGACCGACAGACGGGGAAAAACTGTTTTTT
.	.	TRBV10-2	TRBJ2-3	CASRDFFGNTQYF	TGCGCCAGTCGGGACTTCTTTGGGAATACGCAGTATTTT
TRBD2	.	TRBV7-9	TRBJ2-7	CASSRGGATYEQYF	TGTGCCAGCAGCCGGGGGGGCGCCACCTACGAGCAGTACTTC
TRBD1	.	TRBV19	TRBJ1-5	CASSIDPSTGGTF	TGTGCCAGTAGTATAGATCCATCCACAGGGGGAACTTTT
.	few	TRBV14	TRBJ1-5	CASLVPASNQPQHF	TGTGCCAGCCTAGTACCGGCTAGCAATCAGCCCCAGCATTTT
.	few	TRBV5-1	TRBJ1-1	CASSSQSGVNTEAFF	TGCGCCAGCAGCTCCCAAAGTGGAGTGAACACTGAAGCTTTCTTT
.	.	TRBV1	TRBJ1-2	CTSSPGGPYNNYGYTF	TGCACCAGCAGCCCAGGGGGGCCCTACAACAACTATGGCTACACCTTC
.	.	TRBV6-1	TRBJ1-1	CASTPMGGGDTEAFF	TGTGCCAGCACCCCGATGGGGGGTGGGGACACTGAAGCTTTCTTT
TRBD2	.	TRBV13	TRBJ2-1	CASSLGLRGGVKEQFF	TGTGCCAGCAGCTTAGGCCTACGCGGGGGGGTCAAAGAGCAGTTCTTC
TRBD2	.	TRBV9	TRBJ2-3	CASSVLAGHASTDTQYF	TGTGCCAGCAGCGTGCTAGCGGGGCACGCTAGCACAGATACGCAGTATTTT
.	few	TRBV4-3	TRBJ2-7	CASSQAVASEISYEQYF	TGCGCCAGCAGCCAAGCGGTGGCTAGCGAGATATCCTACGAGCAGTACTTC
TRBD1	.	TRBV5-4	TRBJ1-1	CASSTGTGSNTEAFF	TGTGCCAGCAGCACCGGGACAGGGTCGAACACTGAAGCTTTCTTT
.	.	TRBV5-1	TRBJ2-3	CASSLEGVAGATDTQYF	TGCGCCAGCAGCTTGGAGGGGGTCGCGGGGGCAACAGATACGCAGTATTTT
.	.	TRBV9	TRBJ2-3	CASSLTPDTQYF	TGTGCCAGCAGCTTGACTCCGGATACGCAGTATTTT